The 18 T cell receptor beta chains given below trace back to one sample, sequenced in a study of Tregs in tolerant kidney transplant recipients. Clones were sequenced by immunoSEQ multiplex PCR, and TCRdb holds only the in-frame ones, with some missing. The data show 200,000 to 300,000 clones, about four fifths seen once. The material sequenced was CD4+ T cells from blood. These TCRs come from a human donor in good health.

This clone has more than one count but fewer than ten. CDR3 sequence reads: CASSEGAQLYGYTF. The CDR3 bases are TGTGCCAGCAGTGAAGGGGCTCAACTCTATGGCTACACCTTC. This sequence joins TRBV2 and TRBJ1-2, with D unclear. Looked up from germline, CDR1 is SNHLY and CDR2 is FYNNEI. The germline V and J ends were trimmed by 1 base and 4 bases, with 10 bases remaining between them. The CDR3 loop spans 14 amino acids.

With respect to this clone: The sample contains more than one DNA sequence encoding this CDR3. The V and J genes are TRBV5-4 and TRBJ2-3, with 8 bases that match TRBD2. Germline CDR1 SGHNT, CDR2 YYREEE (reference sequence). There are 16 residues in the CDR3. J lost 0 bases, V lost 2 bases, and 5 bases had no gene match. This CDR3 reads CASSLGAGVSTDTQYF. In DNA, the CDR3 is TGTGCCAGCAGCTTAGGAGCGGGAGTCAGCACAGATACGCAGTATTTT.

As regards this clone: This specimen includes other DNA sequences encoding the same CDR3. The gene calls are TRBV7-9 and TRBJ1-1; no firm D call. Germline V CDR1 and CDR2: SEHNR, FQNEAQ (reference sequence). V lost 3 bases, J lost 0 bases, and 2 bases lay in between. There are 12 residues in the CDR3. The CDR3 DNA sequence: TGTGCCAGCAGCTTGGTGAACACTGAAGCTTTCTTT. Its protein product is CASSLVNTEAFF. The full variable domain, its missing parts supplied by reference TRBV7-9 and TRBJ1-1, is DTGVSQNPRHKITKRGQNVTFRCDPISEHNRLYWYRQTLGQGPEFLTYFQNEAQLEKSRLLSDRFSAERPKGSFSTLEIQRTEQGDSAMYLCASSLVNTEAFFGQGTRLTVV.

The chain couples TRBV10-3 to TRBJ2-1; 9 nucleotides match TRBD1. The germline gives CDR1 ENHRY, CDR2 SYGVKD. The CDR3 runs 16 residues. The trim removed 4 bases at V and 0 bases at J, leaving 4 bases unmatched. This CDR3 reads CAISGQTGGSYNEQFF. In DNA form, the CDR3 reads TGTGCCATCAGTGGGCAGACAGGGGGCTCCTACAATGAGCAGTTCTTC.

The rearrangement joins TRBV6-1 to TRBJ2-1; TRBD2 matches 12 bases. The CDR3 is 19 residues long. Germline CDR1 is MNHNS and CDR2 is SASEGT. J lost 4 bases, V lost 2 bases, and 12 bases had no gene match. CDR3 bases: TGTGCCAGCAGTGAAAAACCGGTGACTAGCGGGAGCCTGTACAATGAGCAGTTCTTC. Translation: CASSEKPVTSGSLYNEQFF.

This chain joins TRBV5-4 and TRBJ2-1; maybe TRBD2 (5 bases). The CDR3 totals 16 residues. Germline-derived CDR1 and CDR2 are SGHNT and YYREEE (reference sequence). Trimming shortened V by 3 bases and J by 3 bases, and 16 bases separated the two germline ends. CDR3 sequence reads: CASSSRRAQGYNEQFF. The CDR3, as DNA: TGTGCCAGCAGCTCGAGGCGGGCCCAAGGCTACAATGAGCAGTTCTTC.

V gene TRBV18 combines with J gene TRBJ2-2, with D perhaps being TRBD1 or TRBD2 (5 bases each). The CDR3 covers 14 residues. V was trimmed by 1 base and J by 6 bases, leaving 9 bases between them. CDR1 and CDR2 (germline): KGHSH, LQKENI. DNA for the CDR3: TGTGCCAGCTCACCACGGTCGGGACCCGGGGAGCTGTTTTTT. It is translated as CASSPRSGPGELFF.

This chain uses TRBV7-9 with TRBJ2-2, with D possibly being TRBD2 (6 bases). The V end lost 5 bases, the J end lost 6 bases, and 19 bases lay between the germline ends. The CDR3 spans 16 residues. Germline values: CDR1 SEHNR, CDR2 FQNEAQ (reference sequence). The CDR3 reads CASSRETGVKAGELFF. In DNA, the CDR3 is TGTGCCAGCAGCCGAGAGACGGGAGTAAAAGCCGGGGAGCTGTTTTTT. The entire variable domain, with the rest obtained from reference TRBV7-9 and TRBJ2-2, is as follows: DTGVSQNPRHKITKRGQNVTFRCDPISEHNRLYWYRQTLGQGPEFLTYFQNEAQLEKSRLLSDRFSAERPKGSFSTLEIQRTEQGDSAMYLCASSRETGVKAGELFFGEGSRLTVL.

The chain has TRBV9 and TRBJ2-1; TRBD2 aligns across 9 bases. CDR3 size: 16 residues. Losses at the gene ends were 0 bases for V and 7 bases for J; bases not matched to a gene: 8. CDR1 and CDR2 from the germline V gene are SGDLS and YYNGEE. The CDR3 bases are TGTGCCAGCAGCGTAGTTGCGGGAGGGCCAGGGAATGAGCAGTTCTTC. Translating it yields CASSVVAGGPGNEQFF.

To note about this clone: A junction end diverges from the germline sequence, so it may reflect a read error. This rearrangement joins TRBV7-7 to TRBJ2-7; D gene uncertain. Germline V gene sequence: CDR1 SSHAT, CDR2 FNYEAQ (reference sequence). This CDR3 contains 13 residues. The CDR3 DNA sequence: TGTGCTAGCAGCCCCGCCCGCGCTGGGGAGCAGTACTTC. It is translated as CASSPARAGEQYF.

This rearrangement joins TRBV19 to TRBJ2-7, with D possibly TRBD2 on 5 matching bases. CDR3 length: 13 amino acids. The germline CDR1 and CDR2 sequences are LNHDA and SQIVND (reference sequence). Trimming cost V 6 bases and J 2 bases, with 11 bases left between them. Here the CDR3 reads CASRPGSTYEQYF. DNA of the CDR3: TGTGCCAGTAGGCCGGGGAGTACCTACGAGCAGTACTTC.

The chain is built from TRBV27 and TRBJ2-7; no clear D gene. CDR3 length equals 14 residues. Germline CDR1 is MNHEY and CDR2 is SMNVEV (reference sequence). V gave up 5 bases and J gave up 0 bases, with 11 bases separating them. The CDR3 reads CASSKRTSSYEQYF. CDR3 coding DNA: TGTGCCAGCAGTAAACGGACGAGCTCCTACGAGCAGTACTTC.

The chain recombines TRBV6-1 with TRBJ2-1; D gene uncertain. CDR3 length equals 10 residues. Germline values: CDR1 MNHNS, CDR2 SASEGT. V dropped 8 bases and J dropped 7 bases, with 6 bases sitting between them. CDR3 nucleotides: TGTGCCAGCGGAAGGAATGAGCAGTTCTTC. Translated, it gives CASGRNEQFF.

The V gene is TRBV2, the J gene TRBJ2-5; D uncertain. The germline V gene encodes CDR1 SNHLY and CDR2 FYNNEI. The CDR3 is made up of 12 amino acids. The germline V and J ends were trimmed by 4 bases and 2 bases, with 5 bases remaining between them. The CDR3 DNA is TGTGCCAGCAGTGGGCAGCAAGAGACCCAGTACTTC. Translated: CASSGQQETQYF.

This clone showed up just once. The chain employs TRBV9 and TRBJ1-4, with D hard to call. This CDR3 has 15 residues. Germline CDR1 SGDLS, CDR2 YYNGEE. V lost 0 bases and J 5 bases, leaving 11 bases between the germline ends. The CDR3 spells CASSVEGSSNEKLFF. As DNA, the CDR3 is TGTGCCAGCAGCGTAGAGGGCAGCTCAAATGAAAAACTGTTTTTT. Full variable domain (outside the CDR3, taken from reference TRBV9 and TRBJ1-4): DSGVTQTPKHLITATGQRVTLRCSPRSGDLSVYWYQQSLDQGLQFLIQYYNGEERAKGNILERFSAQQFPDLHSELNLSSLELGDSALYFCASSVEGSSNEKLFFGSGTQLSVL.

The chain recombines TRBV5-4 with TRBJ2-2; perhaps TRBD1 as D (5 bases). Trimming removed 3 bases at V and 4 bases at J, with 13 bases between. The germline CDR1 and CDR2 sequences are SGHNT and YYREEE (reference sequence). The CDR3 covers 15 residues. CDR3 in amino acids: CASSYRGRATGELFF. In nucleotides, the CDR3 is TGTGCCAGCAGCTACCGAGGCAGGGCCACCGGGGAGCTGTTTTTT.

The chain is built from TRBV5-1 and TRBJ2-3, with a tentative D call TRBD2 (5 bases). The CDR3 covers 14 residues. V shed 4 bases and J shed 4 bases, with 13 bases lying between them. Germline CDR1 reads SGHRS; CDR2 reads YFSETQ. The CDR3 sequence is CASSPKTGADTQYF. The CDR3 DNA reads TGCGCCAGCAGCCCAAAAACCGGGGCAGATACGCAGTATTTT.

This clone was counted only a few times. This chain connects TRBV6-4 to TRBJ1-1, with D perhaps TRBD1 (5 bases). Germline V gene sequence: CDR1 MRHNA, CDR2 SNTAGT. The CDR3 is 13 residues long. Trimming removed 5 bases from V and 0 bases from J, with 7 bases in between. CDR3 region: CASSLQVNTEAFF. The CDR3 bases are TGTGCCAGCAGTCTACAGGTGAACACTGAAGCTTTCTTT.